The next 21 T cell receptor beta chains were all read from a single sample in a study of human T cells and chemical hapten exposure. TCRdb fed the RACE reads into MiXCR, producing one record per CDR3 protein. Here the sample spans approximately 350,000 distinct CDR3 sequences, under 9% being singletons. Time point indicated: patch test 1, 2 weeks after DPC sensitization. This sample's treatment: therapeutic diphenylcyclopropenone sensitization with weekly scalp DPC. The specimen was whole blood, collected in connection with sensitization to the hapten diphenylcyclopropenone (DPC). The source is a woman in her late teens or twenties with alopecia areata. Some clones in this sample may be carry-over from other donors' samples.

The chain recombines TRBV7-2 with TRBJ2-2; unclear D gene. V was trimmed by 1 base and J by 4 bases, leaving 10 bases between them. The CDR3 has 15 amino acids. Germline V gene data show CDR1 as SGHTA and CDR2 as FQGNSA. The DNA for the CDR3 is TGTGCCAGCAGCTTAGTAGGGTTGGCCACCGGGGAGCTGTTTTTT. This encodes CASSLVGLATGELFF.

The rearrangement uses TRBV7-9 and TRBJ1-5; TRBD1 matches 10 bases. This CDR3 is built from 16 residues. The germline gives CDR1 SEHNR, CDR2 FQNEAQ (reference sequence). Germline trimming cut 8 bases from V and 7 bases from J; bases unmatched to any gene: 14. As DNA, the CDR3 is TGTGCCAGCTCCACCTGGGACAGGGGACTTGAGCAGCCCCAGCATTTT. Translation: CASSTWDRGLEQPQHF.

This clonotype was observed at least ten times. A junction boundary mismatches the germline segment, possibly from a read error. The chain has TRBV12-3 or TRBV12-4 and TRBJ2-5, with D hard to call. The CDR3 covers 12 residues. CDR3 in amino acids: CASSLGQETQYF. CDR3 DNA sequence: TGTGCCAGCAGCTTAGGCCAAGAGACCCAGTACTTC.

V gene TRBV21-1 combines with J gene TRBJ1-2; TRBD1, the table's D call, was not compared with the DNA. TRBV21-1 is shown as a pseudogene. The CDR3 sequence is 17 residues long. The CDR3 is CASSSRLKGVCGYGYTF. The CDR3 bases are TGTGCCAGCAGCTCCCGCCTGAAGGGGGTCTGTGGCTATGGCTACACCTTC.

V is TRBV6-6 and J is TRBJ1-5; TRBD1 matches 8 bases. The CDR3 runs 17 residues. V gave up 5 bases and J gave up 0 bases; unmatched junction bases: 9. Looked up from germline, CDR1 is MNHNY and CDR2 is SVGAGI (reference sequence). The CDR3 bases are TGTGCCAGCAGTAAGGGGACAGGACACCTTAGCAATCAGCCCCAGCATTTT. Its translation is CASSKGTGHLSNQPQHF.

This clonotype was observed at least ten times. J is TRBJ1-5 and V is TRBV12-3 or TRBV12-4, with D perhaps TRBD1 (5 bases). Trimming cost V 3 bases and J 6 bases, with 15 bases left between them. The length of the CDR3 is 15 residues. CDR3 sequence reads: CASSFGSTGGQPQHF. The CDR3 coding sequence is TGTGCCAGCAGTTTTGGATCCACGGGGGGTCAGCCCCAGCATTTT.

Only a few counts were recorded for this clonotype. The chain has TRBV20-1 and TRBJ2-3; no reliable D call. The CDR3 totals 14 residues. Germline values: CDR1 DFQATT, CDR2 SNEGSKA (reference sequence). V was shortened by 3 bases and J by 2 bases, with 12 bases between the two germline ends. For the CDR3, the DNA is TGCAGTGCTAGGCCCTTTGAGAACACAGATACGCAGTATTTT. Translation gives CSARPFENTDTQYF.

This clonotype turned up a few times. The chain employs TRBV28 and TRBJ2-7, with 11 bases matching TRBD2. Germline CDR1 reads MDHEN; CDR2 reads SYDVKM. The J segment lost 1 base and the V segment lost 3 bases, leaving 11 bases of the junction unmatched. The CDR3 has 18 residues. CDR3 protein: CASSLPLSGTSGSYEQYF. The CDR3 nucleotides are TGTGCCAGCAGTTTGCCCCTTAGCGGGACTAGCGGATCCTACGAGCAGTACTTC.

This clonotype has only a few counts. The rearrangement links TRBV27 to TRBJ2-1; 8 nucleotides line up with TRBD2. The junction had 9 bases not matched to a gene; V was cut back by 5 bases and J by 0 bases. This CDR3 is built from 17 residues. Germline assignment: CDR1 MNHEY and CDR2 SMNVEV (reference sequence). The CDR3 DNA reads TGTGCCAGCAGTACCCGGGAGGGCAGCAGCTCCTACAATGAGCAGTTCTTC. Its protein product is CASSTREGSSSYNEQFF.

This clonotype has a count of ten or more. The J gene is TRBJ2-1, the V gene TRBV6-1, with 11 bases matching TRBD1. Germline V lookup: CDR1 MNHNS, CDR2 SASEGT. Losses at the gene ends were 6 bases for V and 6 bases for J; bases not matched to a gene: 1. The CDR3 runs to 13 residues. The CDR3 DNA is TGTGCCAGCAGGGACAGGGGGCTCAATGAGCAGTTCTTC. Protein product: CASRDRGLNEQFF.

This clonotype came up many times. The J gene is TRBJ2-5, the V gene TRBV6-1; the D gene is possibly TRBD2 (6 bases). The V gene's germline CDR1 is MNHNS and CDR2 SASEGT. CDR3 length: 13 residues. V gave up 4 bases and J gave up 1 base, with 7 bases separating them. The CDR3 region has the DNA TGTGCCAGCAGTGCTAGCGCCCAAGAGACCCAGTACTTC. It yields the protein CASSASAQETQYF.

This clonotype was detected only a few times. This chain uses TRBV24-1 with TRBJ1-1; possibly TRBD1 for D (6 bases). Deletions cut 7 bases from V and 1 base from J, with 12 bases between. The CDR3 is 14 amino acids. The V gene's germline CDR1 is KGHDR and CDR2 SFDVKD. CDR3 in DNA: TGTGCCACCAGGGGAGGGGGACGGAACACTGAAGCTTTCTTT. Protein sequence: CATRGGGRNTEAFF.

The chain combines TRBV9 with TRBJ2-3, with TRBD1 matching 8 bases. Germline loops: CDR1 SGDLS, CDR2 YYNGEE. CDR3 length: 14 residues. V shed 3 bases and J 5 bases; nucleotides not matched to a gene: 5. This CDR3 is CASSGDRRGDTQYF. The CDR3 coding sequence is TGTGCCAGCAGCGGGGACAGGCGGGGAGATACGCAGTATTTT.

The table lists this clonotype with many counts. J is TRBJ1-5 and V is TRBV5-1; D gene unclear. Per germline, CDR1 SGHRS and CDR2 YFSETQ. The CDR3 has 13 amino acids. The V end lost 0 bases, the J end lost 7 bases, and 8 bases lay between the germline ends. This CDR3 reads CASSLEGGQPQHF. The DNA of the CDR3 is TGCGCCAGCAGCTTGGAGGGCGGACAGCCCCAGCATTTT.

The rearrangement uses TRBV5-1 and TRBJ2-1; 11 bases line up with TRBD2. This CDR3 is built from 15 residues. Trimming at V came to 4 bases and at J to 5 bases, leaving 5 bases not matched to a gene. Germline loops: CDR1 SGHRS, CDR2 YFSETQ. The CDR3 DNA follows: TGCGCCAGCAGCGCGACTAGCGGGGCGAACAATGAGCAGTTCTTC. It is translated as CASSATSGANNEQFF.

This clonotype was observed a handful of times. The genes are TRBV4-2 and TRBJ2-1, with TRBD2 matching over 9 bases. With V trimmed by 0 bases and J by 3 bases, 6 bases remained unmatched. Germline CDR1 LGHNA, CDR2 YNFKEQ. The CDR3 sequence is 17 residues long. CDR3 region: CASSQDTASGVYNEQFF. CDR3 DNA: TGTGCCAGCAGCCAAGATACGGCTAGCGGGGTCTACAATGAGCAGTTCTTC.

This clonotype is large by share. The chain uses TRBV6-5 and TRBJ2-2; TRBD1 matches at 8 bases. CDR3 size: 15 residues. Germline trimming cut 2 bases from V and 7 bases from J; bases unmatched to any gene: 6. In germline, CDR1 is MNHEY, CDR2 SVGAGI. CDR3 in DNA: TGTGCCAGCAGTTACGGGCAGGGGGCAGACGGGGAGCTGTTTTTT. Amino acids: CASSYGQGADGELFF.

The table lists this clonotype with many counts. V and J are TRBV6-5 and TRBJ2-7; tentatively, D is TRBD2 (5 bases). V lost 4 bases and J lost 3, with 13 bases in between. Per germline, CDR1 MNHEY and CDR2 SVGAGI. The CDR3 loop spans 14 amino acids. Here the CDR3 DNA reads TGTGCCAGCAGTTCCCCGGGGTCCGGCTACGAGCAGTACTTC. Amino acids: CASSSPGSGYEQYF.

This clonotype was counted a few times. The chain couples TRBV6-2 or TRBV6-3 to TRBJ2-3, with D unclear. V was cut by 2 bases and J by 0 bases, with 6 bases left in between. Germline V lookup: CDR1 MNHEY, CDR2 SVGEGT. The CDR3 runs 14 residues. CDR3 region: CASSYADSTDTQYF. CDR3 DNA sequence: TGTGCCAGCAGTTACGCGGACAGCACAGATACGCAGTATTTT.

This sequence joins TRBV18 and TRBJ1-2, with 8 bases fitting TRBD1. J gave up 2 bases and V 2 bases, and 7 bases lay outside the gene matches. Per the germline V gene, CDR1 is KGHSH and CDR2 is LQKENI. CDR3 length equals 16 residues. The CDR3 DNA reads TGTGCCAGCTCACCATCAGGACAGGGCCGGAACTATGGCTACACCTTC. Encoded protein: CASSPSGQGRNYGYTF.

This CDR3 reads CASSPLAGANYEQYF. The CDR3 DNA is TGCGCCAGCAGCCCTCTAGCGGGGGCCAACTACGAGCAGTACTTC. The chain has TRBV5-1 and TRBJ2-7; 10 bases are shared with TRBD2. The CDR3 sequence is 15 residues long. V dropped 4 bases and J dropped 3; count of bases not matched to a gene: 7. Germline V gene lookup returns CDR1 SGHRS and CDR2 YFSETQ.